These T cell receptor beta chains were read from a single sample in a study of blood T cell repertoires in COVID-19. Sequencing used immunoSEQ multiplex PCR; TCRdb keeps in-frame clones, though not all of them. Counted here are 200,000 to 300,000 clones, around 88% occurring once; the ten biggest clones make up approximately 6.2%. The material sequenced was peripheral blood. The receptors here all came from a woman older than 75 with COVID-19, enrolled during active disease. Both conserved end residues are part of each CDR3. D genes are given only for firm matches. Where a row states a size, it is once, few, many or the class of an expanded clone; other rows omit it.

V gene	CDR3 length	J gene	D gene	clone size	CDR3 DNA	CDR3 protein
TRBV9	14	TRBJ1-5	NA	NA	TGTGCCAGCAGCGTTCAAGGAGGCAATCAGCCCCAGCATTTT	CASSVQGGNQPQHF
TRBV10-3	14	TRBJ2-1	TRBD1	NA	TGTGCCATCGGAGAGACAGGGTACTACAATGAGCAGTTCTTC	CAIGETGYYNEQFF
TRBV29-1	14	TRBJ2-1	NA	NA	TGCAGCGTTGAACGGGGGTTGTCCTACAATGAGCAGTTCTTC	CSVERGLSYNEQFF
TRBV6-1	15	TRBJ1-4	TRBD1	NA	TGTGCCAGCAGTGAAAGCGGGACAGGGCTTGAAAAACTGTTTTTT	CASSESGTGLEKLFF
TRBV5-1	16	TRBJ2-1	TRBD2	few	TGCGCCAGCGCGCTAGGACTAGCGCCACAGAGGAGTGAGCAGTTCTTC	CASALGLAPQRSEQFF
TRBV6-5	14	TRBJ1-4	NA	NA	TGTGCCAGCACCCCCGACTCCGGCTGGGAAAAACTGTTTTTT	CASTPDSGWEKLFF
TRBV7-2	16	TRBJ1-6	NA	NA	TGTGCCAGCAGCTTAGGAGTGAGCTCCTATAATTCACCCCTCCACTTT	CASSLGVSSYNSPLHF
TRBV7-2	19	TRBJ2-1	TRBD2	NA	TGTGCCAGCAGCCCCGGACTAGCGGCATACTCACTTTTCTACAATGAGCAGTTCTTC	CASSPGLAAYSLFYNEQFF
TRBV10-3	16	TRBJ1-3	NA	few	TGTGCCATCAGTGAGTCGAATGGGGAGTTTCGCAACACCATATATTTT	CAISESNGEFRNTIYF
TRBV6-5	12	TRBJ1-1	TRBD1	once	TGTGCCAGCAGCCGGGACAGGGGGACAGCTTTCTTT	CASSRDRGTAFF
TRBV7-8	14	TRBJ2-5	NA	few	TGTGCCAGCAGCCTTCGGCAGGGATGGGAGACCCAGTACTTC	CASSLRQGWETQYF
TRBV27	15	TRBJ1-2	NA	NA	TGTGCCAGCAGTTCCCGGCAGGTGTCTAACTATGGCTACACCTTC	CASSSRQVSNYGYTF
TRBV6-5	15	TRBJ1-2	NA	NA	TGTGCCAGCAGTTTCGGGACATCGACCCGGGGTGGCTACACCTTC	CASSFGTSTRGGYTF
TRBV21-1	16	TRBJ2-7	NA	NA	TGTGCCAGCAGCAAGTACGGGGACACCGACTCCTACGAGCAGTACTTC	CASSKYGDTDSYEQYF
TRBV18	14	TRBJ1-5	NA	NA	TGTGCCAGCTCGTCAGGGGTTAGCAATCAGCCCCAGCATTTT	CASSSGVSNQPQHF
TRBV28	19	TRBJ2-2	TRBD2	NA	TGTGCCAGCACCGATTACGTGGGACTAGCGGGGGGATTCACCGGGGAGCTGTTTTTT	CASTDYVGLAGGFTGELFF
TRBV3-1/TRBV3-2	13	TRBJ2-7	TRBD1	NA	TGTGCCAGCAGCCGACAGGGGATCGACGAGCAGTACTTC	CASSRQGIDEQYF
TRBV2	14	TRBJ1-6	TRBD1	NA	TGTGCCACCTGTGAGGGGACAGAATATTCACCCCTCCACTTT	CATCEGTEYSPLHF
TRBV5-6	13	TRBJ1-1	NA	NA	TGTGCCTGCAGCTTGTACGGAGTCACTGAAGCTTTCTTT	CACSLYGVTEAFF
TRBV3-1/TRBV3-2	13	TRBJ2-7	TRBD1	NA	TGTGCCAGCAGCCGGGGACAGGACTACGAGCAGTACTTC	CASSRGQDYEQYF
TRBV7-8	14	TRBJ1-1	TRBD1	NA	TGTGCCAGCAGCCTAGGGACAGCAAACACTGAAGCTTTCTTT	CASSLGTANTEAFF
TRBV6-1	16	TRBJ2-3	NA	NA	TGTGCCAGCAGTGAACCAAGGACTCCTAGCACAGATACGCAGTATTTT	CASSEPRTPSTDTQYF
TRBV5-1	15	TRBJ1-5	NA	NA	TGCGCCAGCAGCTTGGAAGGGGTGGTCAATCAGCCCCAGCATTTT	CASSLEGVVNQPQHF
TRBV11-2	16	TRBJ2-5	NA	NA	TGTGCCAGCAGCTCCCCCGGGGACATCGATTCTGAGACCCAGTACTTC	CASSSPGDIDSETQYF
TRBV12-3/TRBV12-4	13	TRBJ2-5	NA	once	TGTGCCAGCAAGCCGTACAGCCAAGAGACCCAGTACTTC	CASKPYSQETQYF
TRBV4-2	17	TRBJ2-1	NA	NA	TGTGCCAGCAGCCAAGACCTGCCCCTAGTGGGGGGCAATGAGCAGTTCTTC	CASSQDLPLVGGNEQFF
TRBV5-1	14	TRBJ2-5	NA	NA	TGCGCCAGCAGCTCGGCGGAATCGGCAGAGACCCAGTACTTC	CASSSAESAETQYF
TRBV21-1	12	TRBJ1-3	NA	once	TGTGCCAGCAGGACACTCGCGAACACCATATATTTT	CASRTLANTIYF
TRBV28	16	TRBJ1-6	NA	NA	TGTGCCAGCAGCCCCACCCCCAGGGTCAATAATTCACCCCTCCACTTT	CASSPTPRVNNSPLHF
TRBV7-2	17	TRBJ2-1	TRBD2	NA	TGTGCCAGCAGCAAAACCACGGGACTAGCGCCCGGTACTGAGCAGTTCTTC	CASSKTTGLAPGTEQFF
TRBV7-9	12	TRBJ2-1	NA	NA	TGTGCCAGCAGCCCTTCCAGTCAGGAGCAGTTCTTC	CASSPSSQEQFF
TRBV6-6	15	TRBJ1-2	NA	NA	TGTGCCAGCATCAAGGACCGGGACCGACTAGGTGGCTACACCTTC	CASIKDRDRLGGYTF
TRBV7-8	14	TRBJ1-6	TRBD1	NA	TGTGCCAGCAGCTTAGACCGGGACAGCTCACCCCTCCACTTT	CASSLDRDSSPLHF
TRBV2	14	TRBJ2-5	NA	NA	TGTGCCAGCAGTGAGTCTTGGGCGCAAGAGACCCAGTACTTC	CASSESWAQETQYF
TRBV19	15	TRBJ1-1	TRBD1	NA	TGTGCCAGTAGTATCGGGACAGGGAGGGACACTGAAGCTTTCTTT	CASSIGTGRDTEAFF
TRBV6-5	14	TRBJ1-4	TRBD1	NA	TGTGCCAGCAGAGACAACAGGGGGAATGAAAAACTGTTTTTT	CASRDNRGNEKLFF
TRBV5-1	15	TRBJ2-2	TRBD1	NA	TGCGCCAGCAGCCTTCGGACAGGTGACACCGGGGAGCTGTTTTTT	CASSLRTGDTGELFF
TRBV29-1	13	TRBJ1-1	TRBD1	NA	TGCAGCGTCGCCACAGGGGGCACAGCTGAAGCTTTCTTT	CSVATGGTAEAFF
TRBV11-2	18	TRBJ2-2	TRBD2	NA	TGTGCCAGCAGCCTGTGGACTAGCGGGGGATTGGGGGCCGGGGAGCTGTTTTTT	CASSLWTSGGLGAGELFF
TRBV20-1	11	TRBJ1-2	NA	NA	TGCAGTGCTAGGGCGACGGGTGGCTACACCTTC	CSARATGGYTF